This T cell receptor (beta chain) was documented in a study of T-cell memory formation after mild COVID-19. Study overall: The study found TCR clusters largely donor specific.

This CDR3 has 13 residues. Germline CDR1 reads SGHRS; CDR2 reads YFSETQ. Deletions cut 0 bases from V and 6 bases from J, with 9 bases between. TCR alpha and TCR beta cDNA libraries with sample barcodes and UMIs came from 5'RACE using constant-segment primers. TCRdb itself ran the 5' RACE reads through MiXCR, one entry per CDR3 protein. The repertoire holds about 260,000 distinct CDR3 sequences, 15% to 20% seen once, with 22% in the top ten. This clonotype was detected a few times. The antigen is not known. Overall study findings and caveats: CD4+ contracting clones were found mainly in CM and EM, and CD8+ ones in EMRA. Within pre-infection memory, some responding clones were found, suggesting cross-reactive memory joined.

This rearrangement joins TRBV5-1 to TRBJ1-1; maybe TRBD1 (6 bases). This clonotype was sampled from a man aged 18 to 35 who had mild COVID-19 (a few samples of this study predate the infection). Cell type and time point are not known. What was sequenced was PBMCs or a T cell subset sorted from them (not recorded which). CDR3 bases: TGCGCCAGCAGCTTGGGGGGGGCCCCTGAAGCTTTCTTT. Its protein product is CASSLGGAPEAFF.